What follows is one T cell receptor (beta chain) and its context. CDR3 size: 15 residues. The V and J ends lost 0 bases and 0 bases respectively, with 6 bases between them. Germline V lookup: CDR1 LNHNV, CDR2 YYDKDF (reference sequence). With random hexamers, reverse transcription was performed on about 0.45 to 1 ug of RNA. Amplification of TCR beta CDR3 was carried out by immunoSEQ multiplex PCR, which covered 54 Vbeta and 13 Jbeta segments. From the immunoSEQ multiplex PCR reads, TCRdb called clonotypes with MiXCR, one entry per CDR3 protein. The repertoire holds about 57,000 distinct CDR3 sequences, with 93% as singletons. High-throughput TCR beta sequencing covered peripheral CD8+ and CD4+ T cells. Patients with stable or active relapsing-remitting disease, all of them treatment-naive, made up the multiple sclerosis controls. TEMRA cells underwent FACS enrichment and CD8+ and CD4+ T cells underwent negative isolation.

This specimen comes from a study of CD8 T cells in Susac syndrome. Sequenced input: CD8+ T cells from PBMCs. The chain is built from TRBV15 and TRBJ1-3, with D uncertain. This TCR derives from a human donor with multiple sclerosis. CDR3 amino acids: CATSRDGLSGNTIYF. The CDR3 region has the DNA TGTGCCACCAGCAGAGATGGCCTCTCTGGAAACACCATATATTTT. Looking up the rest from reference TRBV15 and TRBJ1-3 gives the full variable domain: DAMVIQNPRYQVTQFGKPVTLSCSQTLNHNVMYWYQQKSSQAPKLLFHYYDKDFNNEADTPDNFQSRRPNTSFCFLDIRSPGLGDTAMYLCATSRDGLSGNTIYFGEGSWLTVV.